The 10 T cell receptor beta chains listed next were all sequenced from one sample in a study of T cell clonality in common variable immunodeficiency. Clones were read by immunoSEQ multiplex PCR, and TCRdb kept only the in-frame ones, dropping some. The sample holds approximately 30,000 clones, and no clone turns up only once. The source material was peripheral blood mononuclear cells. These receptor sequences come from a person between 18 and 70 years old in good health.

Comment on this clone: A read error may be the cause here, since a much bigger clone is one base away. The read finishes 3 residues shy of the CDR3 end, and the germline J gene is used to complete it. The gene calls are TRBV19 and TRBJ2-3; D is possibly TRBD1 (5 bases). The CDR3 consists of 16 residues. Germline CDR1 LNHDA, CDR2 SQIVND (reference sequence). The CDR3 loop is CASNRYPGFASQPQYF. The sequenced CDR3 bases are TGTGCCAGTAACCGTTACCCAGGGTTTGCGAGTCAGCCG. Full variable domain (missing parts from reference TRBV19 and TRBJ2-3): DGGITQSPKYLFRKEGQNVTLSCEQNLNHDAMYWYRQDPGQGLRLIYYSQIVNDFQKGDIAEGYSVSREKKESFPLTVTSAQKNPTAFYLCASNRYPGFASQPQYFGPGTRLTVL.

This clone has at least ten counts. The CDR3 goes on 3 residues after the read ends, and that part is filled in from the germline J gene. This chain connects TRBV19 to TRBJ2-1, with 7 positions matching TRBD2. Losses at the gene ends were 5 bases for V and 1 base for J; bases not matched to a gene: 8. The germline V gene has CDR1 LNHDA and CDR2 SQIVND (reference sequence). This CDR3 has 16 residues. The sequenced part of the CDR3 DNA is TGTGCCAGTAGTCCTTGGGGGGAGGGGTCCTACAATGAG. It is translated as CASSPWGEGSYNE. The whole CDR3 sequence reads CASSPWGEGSYNEQFF. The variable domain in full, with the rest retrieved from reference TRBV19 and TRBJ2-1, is DGGITQSPKYLFRKEGQNVTLSCEQNLNHDAMYWYRQDPGQGLRLIYYSQIVNDFQKGDIAEGYSVSREKKESFPLTVTSAQKNPTAFYLCASSPWGEGSYNEQFFGPGTRLTVL.

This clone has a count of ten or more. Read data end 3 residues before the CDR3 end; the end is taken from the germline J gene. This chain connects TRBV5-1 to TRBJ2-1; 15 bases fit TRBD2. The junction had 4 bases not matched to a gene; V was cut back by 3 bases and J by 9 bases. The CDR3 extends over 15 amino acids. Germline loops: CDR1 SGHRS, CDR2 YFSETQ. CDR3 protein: CASSSPGLAGGEQFF. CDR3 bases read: TGCGCCAGCAGCTCACCGGGACTAGCGGGGGGTGAG.

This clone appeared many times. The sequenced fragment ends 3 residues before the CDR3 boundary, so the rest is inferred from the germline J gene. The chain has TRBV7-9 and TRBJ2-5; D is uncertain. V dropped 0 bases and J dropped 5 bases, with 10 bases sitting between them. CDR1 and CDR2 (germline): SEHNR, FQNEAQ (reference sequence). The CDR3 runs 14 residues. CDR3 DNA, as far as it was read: TGTGCCAGCAGCTTAGCGAATCTAAAGGAGACC. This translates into CASSLANLKET. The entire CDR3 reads CASSLANLKETQYF.

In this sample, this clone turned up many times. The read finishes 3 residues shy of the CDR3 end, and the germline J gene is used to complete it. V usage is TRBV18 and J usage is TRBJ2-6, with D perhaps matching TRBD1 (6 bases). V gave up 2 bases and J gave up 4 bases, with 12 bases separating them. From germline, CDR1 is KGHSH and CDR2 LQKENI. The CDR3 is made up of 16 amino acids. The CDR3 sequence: CASSPSGAQGANVLTF. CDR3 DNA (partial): TGTGCCAGCTCACCATCAGGGGCGCAAGGGGCCAACGTC.

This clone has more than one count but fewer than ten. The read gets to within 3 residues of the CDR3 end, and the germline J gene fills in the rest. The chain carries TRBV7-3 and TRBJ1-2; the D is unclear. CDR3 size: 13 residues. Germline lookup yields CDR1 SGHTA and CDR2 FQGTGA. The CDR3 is CASSTRTGDTYTF. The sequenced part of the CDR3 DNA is TGTGCCAGCAGCACTAGAACCGGAGATACC.

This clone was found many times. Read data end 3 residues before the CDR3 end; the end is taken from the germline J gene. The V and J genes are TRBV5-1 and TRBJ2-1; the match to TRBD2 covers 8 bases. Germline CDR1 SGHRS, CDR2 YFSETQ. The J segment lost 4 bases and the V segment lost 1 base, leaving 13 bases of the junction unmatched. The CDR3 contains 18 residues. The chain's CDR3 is CASSLFSSGSLGYNEQFF. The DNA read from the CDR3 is TGCGCCAGCAGCTTGTTTAGCAGCGGGAGTCTTGGGTACAATGAG.

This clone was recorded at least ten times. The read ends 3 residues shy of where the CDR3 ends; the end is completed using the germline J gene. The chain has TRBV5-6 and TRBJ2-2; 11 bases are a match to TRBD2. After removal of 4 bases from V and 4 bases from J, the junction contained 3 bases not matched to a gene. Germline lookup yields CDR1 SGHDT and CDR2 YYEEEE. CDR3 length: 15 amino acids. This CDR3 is CASSRLAGGTGELFF. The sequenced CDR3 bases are TGTGCCAGCAGCCGGCTAGCGGGGGGCACCGGGGAG.

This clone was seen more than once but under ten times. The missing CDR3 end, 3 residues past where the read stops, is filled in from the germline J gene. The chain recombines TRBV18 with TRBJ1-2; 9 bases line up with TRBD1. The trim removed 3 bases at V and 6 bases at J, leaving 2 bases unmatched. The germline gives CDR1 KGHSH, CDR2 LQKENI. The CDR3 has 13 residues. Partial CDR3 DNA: TGTGCCAGCTCACCTACAGGGGGCGATGGC. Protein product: CASSPTGGDG. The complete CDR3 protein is CASSPTGGDGYTF.

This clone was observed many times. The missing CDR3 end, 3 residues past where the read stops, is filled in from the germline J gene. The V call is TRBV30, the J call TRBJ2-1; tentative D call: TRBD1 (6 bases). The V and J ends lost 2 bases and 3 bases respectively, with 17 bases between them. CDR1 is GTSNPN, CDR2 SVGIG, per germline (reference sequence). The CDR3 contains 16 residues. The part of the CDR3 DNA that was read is TGTGCCTGGAGTCCCAGAGAGGGGGTGTTCTACAATGAG. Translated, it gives CAWSPREGVFYNE. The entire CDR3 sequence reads CAWSPREGVFYNEQFF.